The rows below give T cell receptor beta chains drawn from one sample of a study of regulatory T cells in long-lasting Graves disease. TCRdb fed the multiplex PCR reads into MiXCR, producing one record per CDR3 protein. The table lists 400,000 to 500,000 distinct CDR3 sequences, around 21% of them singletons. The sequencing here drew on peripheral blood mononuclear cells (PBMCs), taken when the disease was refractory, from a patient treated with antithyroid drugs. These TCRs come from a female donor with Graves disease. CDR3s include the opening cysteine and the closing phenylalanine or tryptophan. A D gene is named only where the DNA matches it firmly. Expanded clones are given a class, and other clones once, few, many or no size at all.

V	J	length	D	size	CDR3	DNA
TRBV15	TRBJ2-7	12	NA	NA	CATSRDYREQYF	TGTGCCACCAGCAGAGATTACCGGGAGCAGTACTTC
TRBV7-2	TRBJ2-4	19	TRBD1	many	CASSFGPGTGGLPKNIQYF	TGTGCCAGCAGCTTTGGGCCCGGGACAGGGGGCTTACCCAAAAACATTCAGTACTTC
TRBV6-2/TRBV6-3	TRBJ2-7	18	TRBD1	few	CASSWTGTGGLGSYEQYF	TGTGCCAGCAGTTGGACCGGGACAGGGGGTTTAGGCTCCTACGAGCAGTACTTC
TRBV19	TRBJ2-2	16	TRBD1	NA	CASSSRTGFGTGELFF	TGTGCCAGTAGTTCACGGACAGGATTCGGCACCGGGGAGCTGTTTTTT
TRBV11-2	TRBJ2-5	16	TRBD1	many	CASSVRDRENQETQYF	TGTGCCAGCAGCGTACGGGACAGGGAAAACCAAGAGACCCAGTACTTC
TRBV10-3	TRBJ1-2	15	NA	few	CAISDPGGLNYGYTF	TGTGCCATCAGTGACCCCGGGGGACTTAACTATGGCTACACCTTC
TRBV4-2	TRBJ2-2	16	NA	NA	CASSQDPGRKAGELFF	TGTGCCAGCAGCCAAGACCCAGGGAGGAAGGCCGGGGAGCTGTTTTTT
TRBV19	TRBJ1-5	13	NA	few	CASSQAGDQPQHF	TGTGCCAGTAGCCAGGCCGGGGATCAGCCCCAGCATTTT
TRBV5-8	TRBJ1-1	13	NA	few	CASSSLEETEAFF	TGTGCCAGCAGCTCTCTCGAGGAAACTGAAGCTTTCTTT
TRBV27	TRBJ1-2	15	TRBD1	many	CASSSGTGGWSGYTF	TGTGCCAGCAGCTCTGGGACAGGGGGCTGGAGTGGCTACACCTTC
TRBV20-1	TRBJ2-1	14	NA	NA	CSANRDLPYNEQFF	TGCAGTGCAAACCGGGACTTGCCATACAATGAGCAGTTCTTC
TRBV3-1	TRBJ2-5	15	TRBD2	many	CATQAGLAGVETQYF	TGTGCCACCCAGGCGGGACTAGCGGGAGTGGAGACCCAGTACTTC